These 20 T cell receptor beta chains share one sample of origin, sequenced in a study of blood T cell repertoires in COVID-19. The table came from immunoSEQ multiplex PCR; TCRdb's copy has only in-frame clones and leaves some out. The table lists 250,000 to 300,000 clones, approximately 87% of them singletons, with about 4.9% in the top ten. Sequenced material: peripheral blood. These receptors originate from a man in his fifties or sixties who had recovered from COVID-19.

The rearrangement uses TRBV9 and TRBJ2-1; perhaps TRBD2 as D (6 bases). V gave up 7 bases and J gave up 4 bases, with 12 bases separating them. Germline assignment: CDR1 SGDLS and CDR2 YYNGEE. CDR3 length: 13 residues. DNA for the CDR3: TGTGCCAGCGGCACGGGGACTTACAATGAGCAGTTCTTC. Amino acid sequence: CASGTGTYNEQFF.

This clone has a handful of counts. This chain uses TRBV5-1 with TRBJ2-5; 14 nucleotides line up with TRBD2. The germline V gene has CDR1 SGHRS and CDR2 YFSETQ. With 1 base clipped from V and 4 bases from J, the junction kept 9 bases outside the gene matches. This CDR3 is 18 amino acids long. CDR3 nucleotides: TGCGCCAGCAGCTTGCGCCTTACCGGGACTAGCGGGGGAGAGACCCAGTACTTC. Its protein is CASSLRLTGTSGGETQYF.

The chain has TRBV2 and TRBJ1-3; TRBD1 matches at 7 bases. From germline, CDR1 is SNHLY and CDR2 FYNNEI. Trimming at V came to 6 bases and at J to 0 bases, leaving 17 bases not matched to a gene. The CDR3 runs 19 residues. DNA for the CDR3: TGTGCCAGCAGGCGGACAGGAATGTTAGGGATGCTCTCTGGAAACACCATATATTTT. Protein sequence: CASRRTGMLGMLSGNTIYF.

This clone occurred once. This rearrangement joins TRBV29-1 to TRBJ2-1, with 7 bases aligning to TRBD2. The CDR3 has 13 residues. J lost 9 bases, V lost 6 bases, and 11 bases had no gene match. Germline V gene data show CDR1 as SQVTM and CDR2 as ANQGSEA. The CDR3 nucleotides read TGCAGCGTCACGGGGGGTTATGGTCGTGAGCAGTTCTTC. It codes for CSVTGGYGREQFF.

This rearrangement joins TRBV5-1 to TRBJ2-1, with D possibly TRBD2 on 6 matching bases. CDR3 length equals 14 residues. Per germline, CDR1 SGHRS and CDR2 YFSETQ. V was cut by 4 bases and J by 3 bases, with 11 bases left in between. The CDR3 loop is CASSVGGGYNEQFF. Here the CDR3 DNA reads TGCGCCAGCAGCGTGGGAGGAGGCTACAATGAGCAGTTCTTC.

The chain uses TRBV19 and TRBJ1-5; 10 bases line up with TRBD1. V shed 6 bases and J 2 bases; nucleotides not matched to a gene: 13. The CDR3 loop spans 18 amino acids. CDR1 LNHDA and CDR2 SQIVND come from the germline V gene (reference sequence). CDR3 nucleotides: TGTGCCAGTAGCCAACGCCGGGACAGGGGCGAAGGCAATCAGCCCCAGCATTTT. Translation gives CASSQRRDRGEGNQPQHF.

The J gene is TRBJ2-2, the V gene TRBV28; 9 positions match TRBD1. Germline CDR1 reads MDHEN; CDR2 reads SYDVKM. The CDR3 runs to 16 residues. V lost 6 bases, J lost 1 base, and 6 bases stayed unmatched. The chain's CDR3 is CASRLGTGWNTGELFF. In DNA form, the CDR3 reads TGTGCCAGCAGACTAGGGACAGGGTGGAACACCGGGGAGCTGTTTTTT.

The rearrangement uses TRBV3-1 (or the pseudogene TRBV3-2) and TRBJ2-1; D might be TRBD2 (5 bases). The CDR3 loop spans 15 amino acids. The germline CDR1 and CDR2 sequences are LGHDT and YNNKEL (reference sequence). The V gene lost 0 bases and the J gene lost 6 bases, with 12 bases spanning the gap. The CDR3 loop is CASSQDPTRVNEQFF. CDR3 coding DNA: TGTGCCAGCAGCCAAGACCCCACTAGGGTCAATGAGCAGTTCTTC.

This chain uses TRBV5-1 with TRBJ2-5, with unresolved D. The CDR3 is 16 residues long. V lost 4 bases to trimming and J lost 1 base, with 17 bases between them. Germline values: CDR1 SGHRS, CDR2 YFSETQ. In nucleotides, the CDR3 is TGCGCCAGCAGCCCTGTGGTCGCACTACCCCAAGAGACCCAGTACTTC. Translated, it gives CASSPVVALPQETQYF.

This sequence joins TRBV19 and TRBJ2-7; weak D call: TRBD2 (7 bases). V was shortened by 3 bases and J by 7 bases, with 16 bases between the two germline ends. The CDR3 has 14 amino acids. Per the germline V gene, CDR1 is LNHDA and CDR2 is SQIVND (reference sequence). The CDR3 nucleotides are TGTGCCAGTAGTATGTTGGGGGGGGCAGGAGAGCAGTACTTC. It translates to CASSMLGGAGEQYF. The full variable domain, completed using reference TRBV19 and TRBJ2-7, is DGGITQSPKYLFRKEGQNVTLSCEQNLNHDAMYWYRQDPGQGLRLIYYSQIVNDFQKGDIAEGYSVSREKKESFPLTVTSAQKNPTAFYLCASSMLGGAGEQYFGPGTRLTVT.

This clone has just a few counts. The chain couples TRBV27 to TRBJ1-1; 7 bases are shared with TRBD1. The ends lost 6 bases at V and 0 bases at J; junction bases unmatched: 1. Germline CDR1 MNHEY, CDR2 SMNVEV (reference sequence). The CDR3 covers 13 residues. The DNA of the CDR3 is TGTGCCAGCAGGGGACAGATGAACACTGAAGCTTTCTTT. The encoded protein is CASRGQMNTEAFF.

The V and J genes are TRBV19 and TRBJ1-4; TRBD1 matches 8 bases. The germline gives CDR1 LNHDA, CDR2 SQIVND (reference sequence). V shed 4 bases, J shed 4 bases, and the junction held 8 bases outside the gene matches. The CDR3 has 16 amino acids. The CDR3 DNA reads as TGTGCCAGTAGTAGATCGGGACAGGCCAATAATGAAAAACTGTTTTTT. As protein: CASSRSGQANNEKLFF.

The gene calls are TRBV19 and TRBJ1-2; 10 nucleotides align to TRBD1. J was trimmed by 7 bases and V by 5 bases; bases with no gene match: 7. Germline V gene data show CDR1 as LNHDA and CDR2 as SQIVND (reference sequence). This CDR3 is 14 amino acids long. The CDR3 sequence: CASSFGTGVGGYTF. The CDR3 DNA is TGTGCCAGTAGTTTCGGGACAGGGGTCGGTGGCTACACCTTC.

The V call is TRBV19, the J call TRBJ2-7; D remains ambiguous. Trimming took off 5 bases at V and 4 bases at J, with 15 bases between the two ends. The CDR3 length is 14 residues. CDR1 LNHDA and CDR2 SQIVND come from the germline V gene (reference sequence). The CDR3 protein is CASSALRIPYEQYF. The CDR3 nucleotides read TGTGCCAGTAGTGCACTACGGATCCCTTACGAGCAGTACTTC.

This clone appeared a single time. The chain joins TRBV5-1 to TRBJ2-7; no clear D gene. Germline V gene lookup returns CDR1 SGHRS and CDR2 YFSETQ. The CDR3 consists of 14 residues. Trimming shortened V by 3 bases and J by 5 bases, and 15 bases separated the two germline ends. CDR3 DNA sequence: TGCGCCAGCAGCTCGAAACGTGGGCTCAACGAGCAGTACTTC. Translated: CASSSKRGLNEQYF.

This clone was seen only a few times. This CDR3 is CASSLDRREEYF. CDR3 DNA sequence: TGTGCCAGCAGCTTGGATCGGAGGGAGGAGTACTTC. The chain employs TRBV5-4 and TRBJ2-7; perhaps TRBD2 as D (6 bases). Germline assignment: CDR1 SGHNT and CDR2 YYREEE (reference sequence). V lost 0 bases, J lost 11 bases, and 12 bases lay in between. The CDR3 is 12 residues long.

The chain couples TRBV28 to TRBJ2-3; 10 bases are a match to TRBD2. The germline gives CDR1 MDHEN, CDR2 SYDVKM. The CDR3 sequence is 14 residues long. V shed 8 bases and J 5 bases; nucleotides not matched to a gene: 7. CDR3 in DNA: TGTGCCAGCTCCCTAGCGGGGGATGGAGATACGCAGTATTTT. Amino acids: CASSLAGDGDTQYF.

This clone was counted a few times. V is TRBV15 and J is TRBJ1-5, with D tentatively TRBD1 (6 bases). Germline loops: CDR1 LNHNV, CDR2 YYDKDF (reference sequence). The CDR3 is 14 amino acids. V shed 3 bases and J shed 2 bases, with 8 bases lying between them. The CDR3 nucleotides are TGTGCCACCAGCAGTCGACAGGGCAATCAGCCCCAGCATTTT. The encoded protein is CATSSRQGNQPQHF.

In its sample, this clone was seen a few times. CDR3 protein: CASSLAPRQGWSTEAFF. The CDR3 nucleotides read TGCGCCAGCAGCTTGGCCCCCCGCCAGGGATGGAGTACTGAAGCTTTCTTT. The chain recombines TRBV5-1 with TRBJ1-1; D may be TRBD1 (5 bases). This CDR3 has 17 amino acids. Germline V gene lookup returns CDR1 SGHRS and CDR2 YFSETQ. Trimming removed 0 bases from V and 5 bases from J, with 20 bases in between.

The rearrangement links TRBV12-2 to TRBJ1-6; the DNA was not used to check the table's D call, TRBD1. TRBV12-2 corresponds to a pseudogene. The CDR3 consists of 17 residues. The CDR3 nucleotides are TGTGCAAGTCGCTTAGCAGGGAAAGGGGGATCGAATTCACCCCTCCACTTT. Encoded protein: CASRLAGKGGSNSPLHF.